The clone carrying this T cell receptor (beta chain) was seen a few times. Data came from immunoSEQ multiplex PCR; TCRdb stores just in-frame clones and leaves some out. The sample holds a few hundred thousand clones; 86% are singletons and the top ten take less than 3%. The sample is drawn from a study of blood T cell repertoires in COVID-19. Turning to the study itself: From T cells, B-cell-depleted T cells, or PBMCs came the material, which was cDNA or gDNA.

Trimming cost V 5 bases and J 8 bases, with 15 bases left between them. The CDR3 runs 13 residues. The V gene's germline CDR1 is MGHRA and CDR2 YSYEKL. This TCR was sampled from a woman aged 25 to 39 with active or convalescent COVID-19. The chain joins TRBV4-1 to TRBJ1-2, with D possibly TRBD1 on 6 matching bases. Sequenced input: peripheral blood. The CDR3 bases are TGCGCCAGCAGCAAACTGTACAGGGACGGCTACACCTTC. Translation: CASSKLYRDGYTF.